Listed below are T cell receptor beta chains from one sample, sequenced in a study of immune evolution from preneoplasia to lung adenocarcinoma. This table comes from immunoSEQ multiplex PCR, and its TCRdb copy is limited to in-frame clones, with some not included. The sample lists about 21,000 clones, about 71% seen once, with around 5.6% in the top ten. Input material: FFPE invasive lung adenocarcinoma tissue. The origin of the receptors is a person aged 60 to 70 with lung adenocarcinoma. The CDR3 runs from the conserved cysteine through the conserved F or W. A D gene is named only where the DNA matches it firmly. Expanded clones are given a class, and other clones once, few, many or no size at all.

NA	TRBV21-1	NA	TRBJ2-7	TGTGCCAGCAGCAAACCGAGTACTAGCGGGAGGGTCTTCTACGAGCAGTACTTC	CASSKPSTSGRVFYEQYF
NA	TRBV7-9	NA	TRBJ2-3	TGTGCCAGCGGCGCCAGGGCTAGCACAGATACGCAGTATTTT	CASGARASTDTQYF
NA	TRBV5-4	NA	TRBJ2-7	TGTGCCAGCAGCGGAATCAGCGGTTCCTACGAGCAGTACTTC	CASSGISGSYEQYF
NA	TRBV9	NA	TRBJ1-4	TGTGCCAGCAGCGAACCAGATGAAAAACTGTTTTTT	CASSEPDEKLFF
TRBD2	TRBV5-4	once	TRBJ2-7	TGTGCCAGCAGCCCCGGGACTAGCGGGAGGGCCCACGAGCAGTACTTC	CASSPGTSGRAHEQYF
NA	TRBV6-1	NA	TRBJ2-7	TGTGCCAGCAGTGAAGCCCGGACAGCACTCTACGAGCAGTACTTC	CASSEARTALYEQYF
NA	TRBV10-1	NA	TRBJ1-5	TGCGCCAGTACCAGACAGGCTTTAAATCAGCCCCAGCATTTT	CASTRQALNQPQHF
TRBD2	TRBV15	NA	TRBJ2-1	TGTGCCACCAGCCTTCCCGTCACTAGCGGGAACAATGAGCAGTTCTTC	CATSLPVTSGNNEQFF
NA	TRBV7-2	NA	TRBJ2-2	TGTGCCAGCAGCCCCGGATGGACCGGGGAGCTGTTTTTT	CASSPGWTGELFF
TRBD1	TRBV18	NA	TRBJ1-1	TGTGCCAGCACTTCAGGGGGCCGGACTGAAGCTTTCTTT	CASTSGGRTEAFF
NA	TRBV18	NA	TRBJ1-1	TGTGCCAGCTCACCGGGGCAGGGGCTCCAGAACACTGAAGCTTTCTTT	CASSPGQGLQNTEAFF
TRBD2	TRBV5-1	NA	TRBJ2-2	TGCGCCAGCCGCTTAGTTGCGGGAGGTACCGGGGAGCTGTTTTTT	CASRLVAGGTGELFF
NA	TRBV5-1	NA	TRBJ1-4	TGCGCCAGCAGCTTTGGTAATAATGAAAAACTGTTTTTT	CASSFGNNEKLFF
NA	TRBV7-2	NA	TRBJ2-7	TGTGCCAGCAGCTTTCACCACGAGCAGTACTTC	CASSFHHEQYF
NA	TRBV6-5	few	TRBJ1-2	TGTGCCAGCAGTTACTCGCCCACCTATGGCTACACCTTC	CASSYSPTYGYTF
NA	TRBV7-9	NA	TRBJ1-1	TGTGCCAGCGGCGAGGGCACTGAAGCTTTCTTT	CASGEGTEAFF
TRBD2	TRBV11-1	once	TRBJ2-3	TGTGCCAGCAGCTTAGACCAGCGGGGTCGGGCGGATACGCAGTATTTT	CASSLDQRGRADTQYF
NA	TRBV28	few	TRBJ1-1	TGTGCCAGCAAGCACGACCCCCCCCGGGGGCGAACTGAAGCTTTCTTT	CASKHDPPRGRTEAFF
TRBD2	TRBV7-3	NA	TRBJ2-3	TGTGCCAGCAGCCCGACTAGCGAGGGCACAGATACGCAGTATTTT	CASSPTSEGTDTQYF
NA	TRBV5-1	NA	TRBJ2-7	TGCGCCAGCAGCCCCCAGGCACAGGGATGGTACGAGCAGTACTTC	CASSPQAQGWYEQYF
TRBD1	TRBV11-1	once	TRBJ2-7	TGTGCCAGCAGCCTAGCTGGGACAGGTTACCACGAGCAGTACTTC	CASSLAGTGYHEQYF
NA	TRBV11-2	NA	TRBJ2-3	TGTGCCAGCAGCTTAGCGGAAGATACGCAGTATTTT	CASSLAEDTQYF
TRBD1	TRBV12-5	NA	TRBJ2-5	TGTGCTAGTGGTTCGGACAGGGGAGGAGAGACCCAGTACTTC	CASGSDRGGETQYF
NA	TRBV19	NA	TRBJ1-2	TGTGCCAGTAGTATAACCAGGGACGGTGGCTACACCTTC	CASSITRDGGYTF
NA	TRBV28	NA	TRBJ2-2	TGTGCCAGCAGTTTGTCGGCGAACACCGGGGAGCTGTTTTTT	CASSLSANTGELFF
NA	TRBV18	NA	TRBJ2-7	TGTGCCAGCTCACCACCGCAGAGCCCCTACGAGCAGTACTTC	CASSPPQSPYEQYF
NA	TRBV18	medium-sized	TRBJ2-7	TGTGCCAGCTCACTAGGCGGGTTTTGGAGCTACGAGCAGTACTTC	CASSLGGFWSYEQYF
NA	TRBV9	few	TRBJ2-5	TGTGCCAGCAGCGTAGGACTTATGCGGCGCCCCGGAGAGACCCAGTACTTC	CASSVGLMRRPGETQYF